This T cell receptor (beta chain) was found in a study of blood T cell repertoires in COVID-19. Looking at the study overall: From the United States, Italy and Spain came samples of acute and convalescent COVID-19.

This clone was detected only once. Clones were read by immunoSEQ multiplex PCR, and TCRdb kept only the in-frame ones, dropping some. Of some 240,000 clones detected, 65% to 85% appear once; the ten largest clones hold about 3%. Which cohort a participant joined came from the clinical history participants gave. Cohort 3 donors were reported recovered after two negative PCRs, clearance, or symptom resolution. The sequence derives from a man in his fifties or sixties who had recovered from COVID-19. The sequenced sample consisted of PBMCs or T cells enriched from blood (not recorded which).

The CDR3: CASSRQGLDTDTQYF. CDR3 in DNA: TGTGCCAGCTCACGCCAGGGGTTGGACACAGATACGCAGTATTTT. The genes are TRBV18 and TRBJ2-3; TRBD1 might be the D (6 bases). V was clipped by 4 bases and J by 2 bases, with 13 bases between them. There are 15 residues in the CDR3. Germline V CDR1 and CDR2: KGHSH, LQKENI.